One T cell receptor (beta chain) is described in this entry. The antigen is unknown. A junction end diverges from the germline sequence, so it may reflect a read error. The PCR had 60 Vbeta and 13 Jbeta primers. Using immunoSEQ multiplex PCR, the repertoire was profiled, and TCRdb retains in-frame clones only, with some absent. The table lists approximately 150,000 clones, 79% of them singletons. This record belongs to a study of cytomegalovirus exposure and HLA in healthy donors. The CDR3 runs to 15 residues. Germline lookup yields CDR1 LNHDA and CDR2 SQIVND (reference sequence). Whole-study results and caveats: Many donors shared some public TCRs, even though most TCR sequences were rare. A later analysis reportedly identified an Asian-associated ancestry cluster as carrying fewer N-insertions than the roughly 700-donor mean. A missense variant in DCLRE1C was later tied to TCR beta V- and J-gene trimming.

V and J are TRBV19 and TRBJ2-6; 9 positions match TRBD1. Sequenced material: PBMCs. The TCR sequence derives from a middle-aged man in good health and CMV-seronegative. The CDR3 spells CASSNRGRGANGLTF. CDR3 sequence (DNA): TGTGCCAGTAGCAACAGGGGGCGTGGGGCCAACGGCCTGACTTTC. Drawing the rest from reference TRBV19 and TRBJ2-6, the complete variable domain is DGGITQSPKYLFRKEGQNVTLSCEQNLNHDAMYWYRQDPGQGLRLIYYSQIVNDFQKGDIAEGYSVSREKKESFPLTVTSAQKNPTAFYLCASSNRGRGANGLTFGAGSRLTVL.